A single sample gave rise to the 28 T cell receptor beta chains below, sequenced in a study of memory CD4+ T cells and cytomegalovirus serostatus. Single viable CD3+CD4+CD8-CD45RO+ cells were sorted as the memory CD4+ T cells. The data were produced by immunoSEQ multiplex PCR, yet TCRdb's version contains in-frame clones alone and is incomplete. The sample contains about 47,000 clones, approximately 81% of which appear only once. The material sequenced was memory CD4+ T cells from blood. Receptor source: an adult in good health and CMV-seropositive.

This chain links TRBV28 with TRBJ1-5; D may be TRBD1 (5 bases). The CDR3 length is 13 residues. V lost 10 bases and J lost 2, with 12 bases in between. Germline values: CDR1 MDHEN, CDR2 SYDVKM. In DNA, the CDR3 is TGTGCCATAAACCGGGACGGCAATCAGCCCCAGCATTTT. Translated, it gives CAINRDGNQPQHF.

The chain recombines TRBV6-1 with TRBJ2-5; TRBD2 might be the D (5 bases). The CDR3 contains 14 residues. Trimming removed 2 bases at V and 4 bases at J, with 11 bases between. Germline CDR1 and CDR2: MNHNS and SASEGT. The CDR3 is CASSETRGGETQYF. The DNA for the CDR3 is TGTGCCAGCAGTGAAACCAGAGGAGGAGAGACCCAGTACTTC.

The chain joins TRBV5-4 to TRBJ2-5; TRBD1 agrees at 11 bases. The CDR3 sequence is 14 residues long. V shed 5 bases and J 2 bases; nucleotides not matched to a gene: 2. Germline V gene data show CDR1 as SGHNT and CDR2 as YYREEE (reference sequence). CDR3 in DNA: TGTGCCAGCAGGCGGGACAGGGGGCAAGAGACCCAGTACTTC. Amino acids: CASRRDRGQETQYF.

The chain carries TRBV2 and TRBJ2-2; a weak D match, TRBD2 (6 bases). The CDR3 is made up of 13 amino acids. The germline V and J ends were trimmed by 7 bases and 9 bases, with 15 bases remaining between them. Germline loops: CDR1 SNHLY, CDR2 FYNNEI. The CDR3 here is CASNLERGRELFF. CDR3 coding DNA: TGTGCCAGCAATCTAGAACGGGGGAGGGAGCTGTTTTTT.

The chain recombines TRBV2 with TRBJ1-2; 7 nucleotides line up with TRBD1. Per the germline V gene, CDR1 is SNHLY and CDR2 is FYNNEI. CDR3 length: 13 residues. Losses at the gene ends were 6 bases for V and 8 bases for J; bases not matched to a gene: 9. CDR3 in DNA: TGTGCCAGCAGGGGGACAGCCGGAGGGGGCTACACCTTC. Amino acid sequence: CASRGTAGGGYTF.

The V call is TRBV6-5, the J call TRBJ1-3, with D maybe TRBD1 (6 bases). The CDR3 runs 14 residues. V was trimmed by 6 bases and J by 1 base, leaving 10 bases between them. Germline loops: CDR1 MNHEY, CDR2 SVGAGI. The CDR3 here is CASRHRVSGNTIYF. CDR3 nucleotide sequence: TGTGCCAGCAGACACAGGGTTTCTGGAAACACCATATATTTT.

V usage is TRBV7-2 and J usage is TRBJ2-7; no clear D gene. The CDR3 has 14 amino acids. Germline CDR1 reads SGHTA; CDR2 reads FQGNSA. With 5 bases removed from V and 0 bases from J, the gap between germline ends came to 11 bases. The CDR3 nucleotides are TGTGCCAGCAGCGGGCGGACGAGCTCCTACGAGCAGTACTTC. Amino acid sequence: CASSGRTSSYEQYF.

The V call is TRBV4-3, the J call TRBJ1-4; D not certain. CDR1 is LGHNA and CDR2 is YSLEER in the germline V gene. The V and J ends lost 0 bases and 8 bases respectively, with 16 bases between them. CDR3 length: 16 amino acids. CDR3 amino acids: CASSQDGRGLGEKLFF. The CDR3 coding sequence is TGCGCCAGCAGCCAAGATGGTCGCGGGCTGGGGGAAAAACTGTTTTTT.

V usage is TRBV27 and J usage is TRBJ1-5, with D perhaps matching TRBD1 (5 bases). CDR3 length: 13 residues. The ends were cut back, 2 bases at V and 9 bases at J, with 11 bases in the middle. CDR1 is MNHEY and CDR2 is SMNVEV in the germline V gene (reference sequence). The CDR3 is CASSLETGGPQHF. CDR3 in DNA: TGTGCCAGCAGTTTAGAGACGGGGGGGCCCCAGCATTTT.

The rearrangement uses TRBV5-6 and TRBJ2-2; 11 bases fit TRBD1. Per germline, CDR1 SGHDT and CDR2 YYEEEE. V shed 7 bases and J 6 bases; nucleotides not matched to a gene: 5. The CDR3 sequence is 14 residues long. The CDR3 reads CASHWTGGPGELFF. CDR3 in DNA: TGTGCCAGCCACTGGACAGGGGGCCCCGGGGAGCTGTTTTTT.

The chain employs TRBV7-9 and TRBJ1-6; D is unresolved. From germline, CDR1 is SEHNR and CDR2 FQNEAQ (reference sequence). The CDR3 runs 13 residues. The V end was cut by 10 bases, the J end by 0 bases, with 7 bases between. For the CDR3, the DNA is TGTGCCACAGAGGTCTCCTATAATTCACCCCTCCACTTT. This encodes CATEVSYNSPLHF. The whole variable domain, filled in from reference TRBV7-9 and TRBJ1-6, reads DTGVSQNPRHKITKRGQNVTFRCDPISEHNRLYWYRQTLGQGPEFLTYFQNEAQLEKSRLLSDRFSAERPKGSFSTLEIQRTEQGDSAMYLCATEVSYNSPLHFGNGTRLTVT.

V usage is TRBV6-1 and J usage is TRBJ1-6; D possibly corresponds to TRBD1 (6 bases). With 6 bases removed from V and 10 bases from J, the gap between germline ends came to 16 bases. CDR3 length: 14 amino acids. CDR1 MNHNS and CDR2 SASEGT come from the germline V gene. The CDR3 nucleotides read TGTGCCAGCAGCCAAGGGGGGATTGGGTCACCCCTCCACTTT. Its protein is CASSQGGIGSPLHF.

This clone was recorded a few times. The V and J genes are TRBV5-5 and TRBJ1-2; no definite D call. The germline V gene has CDR1 SGHKS and CDR2 YYEKEE (reference sequence). Trimming stripped 0 bases from V and 2 bases from J, with 5 bases between. The CDR3 spans 13 residues. CDR3 residues: CASSLAGNYGYTF. The CDR3, as DNA: TGTGCCAGCAGCTTGGCGGGCAACTATGGCTACACCTTC.

This clone has more than one count but fewer than ten. The chain has TRBV29-1 and TRBJ1-2; possibly TRBD1 for D (6 bases). CDR3 size: 16 residues. Deletions cut 5 bases from V and 7 bases from J, with 26 bases between. Looked up from germline, CDR1 is SQVTM and CDR2 is ANQGSEA. The CDR3 reads CSVTTPRGQSWSGYTF. CDR3 in DNA: TGCAGCGTTACAACCCCGCGAGGACAGTCCTGGAGTGGCTACACCTTC.

This chain connects TRBV5-1 to TRBJ1-2; D call uncertain. Germline V lookup: CDR1 SGHRS, CDR2 YFSETQ. V was pared by 4 bases and J by 5 bases, with 18 bases between. The CDR3 loop spans 15 amino acids. The CDR3 here is CASSRTADLLYGYTF. The CDR3 DNA sequence: TGCGCCAGCAGCCGGACGGCGGACCTCCTTTATGGCTACACCTTC.

This chain connects TRBV7-8 to TRBJ2-2; D might be TRBD2 (5 bases). Germline V gives CDR1 SGHVS, CDR2 FQNEAQ. The germline V and J ends were trimmed by 7 bases and 3 bases, with 18 bases remaining between them. The CDR3 runs to 16 residues. The CDR3 DNA follows: TGTGCCAGCACTCCTTTCCCGGACTTAGACACCGGGGAGCTGTTTTTT. This translates into CASTPFPDLDTGELFF.

This clone turned up a few times. The CDR3 here is CASSSPSSQTGEPYGYTF. The CDR3 bases are TGTGCCAGCAGTTCCCCCTCAAGCCAGACAGGCGAACCCTATGGCTACACCTTC. V usage is TRBV27 and J usage is TRBJ1-2; D is perhaps TRBD1 (6 bases). Trimming pared 4 bases from V and 4 bases from J, leaving 25 bases between. CDR1 and CDR2 (germline): MNHEY, SMNVEV (reference sequence). The CDR3 loop spans 18 amino acids.

This rearrangement joins TRBV19 to TRBJ2-5, with 11 bases matching TRBD2. The V and J ends lost 6 bases and 5 bases, in that order; junction bases with no gene match: 2. Germline CDR1 reads LNHDA; CDR2 reads SQIVND (reference sequence). CDR3 length: 13 residues. The CDR3 is CASRGLAAETQYF. In nucleotides, the CDR3 is TGTGCCAGTAGGGGACTAGCGGCCGAGACCCAGTACTTC.

This chain links TRBV19 with TRBJ2-5; 10 nucleotides align to TRBD2. Germline CDR1 is LNHDA and CDR2 is SQIVND (reference sequence). V shed 4 bases, J shed 5 bases, and the junction held 7 bases outside the gene matches. The CDR3 runs to 15 residues. The CDR3 loop is CASSTASGGGETQYF. In DNA form, the CDR3 reads TGTGCCAGTAGTACCGCTAGCGGGGGCGGTGAGACCCAGTACTTC.

The V call is TRBV6-5, the J call TRBJ2-7, with D maybe TRBD2 (5 bases). The CDR3 totals 12 residues. Germline CDR1 MNHEY, CDR2 SVGAGI. The germline V and J ends were trimmed by 5 bases and 6 bases, with 11 bases remaining between them. CDR3 DNA: TGTGCCAGCAGTCGAAGGGAGTCCGAGCAGTACTTC. Its translation is CASSRRESEQYF.

The chain recombines TRBV11-2 with TRBJ2-2, with 10 bases aligning to TRBD1. Germline CDR1 and CDR2: SGHAT and FQNNGV. The CDR3 spans 17 residues. V trimming: 5 bases; J trimming: 6 bases; junction bases outside the gene matches: 12. The CDR3 DNA reads TGTGCCAGCAGCCGTTCCCGGGACAGGGGATTCTCCGGGGAGCTGTTTTTT. It translates to CASSRSRDRGFSGELFF.

The rearrangement links TRBV7-2 to TRBJ1-6; possibly TRBD1 for D (6 bases). Germline assignment: CDR1 SGHTA and CDR2 FQGNSA. The CDR3 is made up of 13 amino acids. V was shortened by 5 bases and J by 7 bases, with 9 bases between the two germline ends. In DNA form, the CDR3 reads TGTGCCAGCAGCGCACAGGGAAATTCACCCCTCCACTTT. Translation gives CASSAQGNSPLHF.

This chain connects TRBV5-4 to TRBJ2-5; tentative D call: TRBD2 (5 bases). This CDR3 is built from 14 residues. Trimming removed 0 bases from V and 4 bases from J, with 10 bases in between. In germline, CDR1 is SGHNT, CDR2 YYREEE (reference sequence). The CDR3 loop reads CASSLGGSRETQYF. The CDR3, as DNA: TGTGCCAGCAGCTTGGGAGGGTCCCGAGAGACCCAGTACTTC.

The genes are TRBV25-1 and TRBJ1-4; TRBD1 aligns across 8 bases. There are 15 residues in the CDR3. The germline CDR1 and CDR2 sequences are MGHDK and SYGVNS. Trimming cost V 4 bases and J 5 bases; bases outside gene matches: 6. CDR3 amino acids: CASSATGTGNEKLFF. The CDR3 nucleotides read TGTGCCAGCAGTGCCACCGGGACAGGAAATGAAAAACTGTTTTTT. Drawing the rest from reference TRBV25-1 and TRBJ1-4, the complete variable domain is EADIYQTPRYLVIGTGKKITLECSQTMGHDKMYWYQQDPGMELHLIHYSYGVNSTEKGDLSSESTVSRIRTEHFPLTLESARPSHTSQYLCASSATGTGNEKLFFGSGTQLSVL.

V gene TRBV4-2 combines with J gene TRBJ2-5, with 8 bases aligning to TRBD1. V shed 3 bases and J 5 bases; nucleotides not matched to a gene: 17. The CDR3 loop spans 18 amino acids. CDR1 LGHNA and CDR2 YNFKEQ come from the germline V gene. The CDR3 is CASSHENDRTGRMETQYF. Written as DNA, the CDR3 is TGTGCCAGCAGCCACGAAAATGATAGGACAGGGCGTATGGAGACCCAGTACTTC.

This chain uses TRBV15 with TRBJ1-1, with D possibly TRBD1 on 6 matching bases. The CDR3 has 15 amino acids. Germline CDR1 is LNHNV and CDR2 is YYDKDF (reference sequence). Trimming removed 3 bases at V and 6 bases at J, with 17 bases between. The CDR3 sequence is CATSREGRGVSEAFF. In nucleotides, the CDR3 is TGTGCCACCAGCAGGGAAGGCAGGGGAGTATCTGAAGCTTTCTTT.

The chain has TRBV5-1 and TRBJ2-3; tentative D call: TRBD2 (7 bases). This CDR3 has 16 residues. The germline CDR1 and CDR2 sequences are SGHRS and YFSETQ. V lost 4 bases and J lost 2, with 17 bases in between. The DNA for the CDR3 is TGCGCCAGCAGCCAAAGCTTAGGGGGGGCCACAGATACGCAGTATTTT. Translating it yields CASSQSLGGATDTQYF.

The chain has TRBV27 and TRBJ1-4; D gene ambiguous. V dropped 3 bases and J dropped 1 base, with 12 bases sitting between them. This CDR3 comprises 16 residues. The V gene's germline CDR1 is MNHEY and CDR2 SMNVEV (reference sequence). The DNA of the CDR3 is TGTGCCAGCAGTTTCAGCCCCAGAGGAACTAATGAAAAACTGTTTTTT. This encodes CASSFSPRGTNEKLFF.